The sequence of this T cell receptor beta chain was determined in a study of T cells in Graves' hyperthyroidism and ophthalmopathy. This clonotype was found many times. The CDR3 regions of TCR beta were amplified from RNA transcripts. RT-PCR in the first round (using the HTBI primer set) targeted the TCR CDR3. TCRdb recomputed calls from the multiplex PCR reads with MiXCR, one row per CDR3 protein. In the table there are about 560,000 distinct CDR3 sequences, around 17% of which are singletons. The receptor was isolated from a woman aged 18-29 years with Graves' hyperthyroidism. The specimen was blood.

The CDR3 here is CSASGRAPGEQFF. In DNA, the CDR3 is TGCAGTGCTAGCGGGAGGGCCCCAGGTGAGCAGTTCTTC. The rearrangement links TRBV20-1 to TRBJ2-1; 8 bases are shared with TRBD2. The CDR3 extends over 13 amino acids. Germline CDR1 DFQATT, CDR2 SNEGSKA (reference sequence). The junction had 7 bases not matched to a gene; V was cut back by 3 bases and J by 9 bases.